Presented here are 5 T cell receptor beta chains from one specimen sequenced in a study of T cells in Graves' hyperthyroidism and ophthalmopathy. Regions amplified from RNA transcripts were the TCR beta CDR3 regions. The primer set for the first-round RT-PCR of the TCR CDR3 was HTBI. TCRdb used MiXCR to reprocess the multiplex PCR reads, holding one entry per CDR3 protein. The repertoire consists of around 350,000 distinct CDR3 sequences, with 25% occurring once and the leading ten covering 70% to 75%. The sequenced material came from blood. Receptors were obtained from a man aged 45-65 years with Graves' hyperthyroidism.

This clonotype was counted a few times. The CDR3 coding sequence is TGTGCCAGTCGGGCGGCAGGTGAAGCTTTCTTT. This encodes CASRAAGEAFF. The gene calls are TRBV27 and TRBJ1-1; D ambiguous. Germline V CDR1 and CDR2: MNHEY, SMNVEV (reference sequence). The V end lost 9 bases, the J end lost 7 bases, and 12 bases lay between the germline ends. The CDR3 consists of 11 residues.

This clonotype showed up many times. In DNA, the CDR3 is TGTGCCAGCAGCCGTAGCGGGAGAGGAGCAGATACGCAGTATTTT. This translates into CASSRSGRGADTQYF. This chain connects TRBV7-9 to TRBJ2-3; 9 nucleotides match TRBD2. The CDR3 length is 15 residues. V was pared by 5 bases and J by 4 bases, with 7 bases of the junction left unmatched. Germline V lookup: CDR1 SEHNR, CDR2 FQNEAQ (reference sequence).

The chain is built from TRBV6-1 and TRBJ1-2; a possible D gene is TRBD1 (5 bases). The CDR3 has 15 residues. Germline V gene data show CDR1 as MNHNS and CDR2 as SASEGT. Trimming removed 5 bases at V and 2 bases at J, with 15 bases between. Here the CDR3 reads CASSPGQLINYGYTF. The CDR3, as DNA: TGTGCCAGCAGTCCCGGACAACTCATCAACTATGGCTACACCTTC.

This rearrangement joins TRBV7-9 to TRBJ2-7; D is undetermined. CDR3 length: 12 residues. Trimming cost V 5 bases and J 4 bases, with 9 bases left between them. Germline loops: CDR1 SEHNR, CDR2 FQNEAQ (reference sequence). CDR3 protein: CASSDGLYEQYF. CDR3 sequence (DNA): TGTGCCAGCAGCGACGGGTTATACGAGCAGTACTTC.

This clonotype was observed a handful of times. The chain joins TRBV6-5 to TRBJ1-2; perhaps TRBD1 as D (5 bases). The CDR3 has 15 amino acids. From germline, CDR1 is MNHEY and CDR2 SVGAGI. Trimming cost V 2 bases and J 5 bases, with 15 bases left between them. CDR3 residues: CASSYGDGREYGYTF. The CDR3, as DNA: TGTGCCAGCAGTTACGGGGACGGCAGGGAGTATGGCTACACCTTC.